The present T cell receptor (beta chain) was sequenced within a study of ipilimumab plus nivolumab after autologous stem cell transplantation. Profiling relied on immunoSEQ multiplex PCR, and the TCRdb table lists in-frame clones only, not all of them. The table shows approximately 80,000 clones, with under 85% occurring only once. The CDR3 spans 14 residues. The V gene's germline CDR1 is PRHDT and CDR2 FYEKMQ (reference sequence). Unmatched junction bases numbered 6, after V lost 5 bases and J lost 4 bases. The chain recombines TRBV13 with TRBJ1-2, with 8 bases lining up with TRBD1. The sequencing here drew on PBMCs, taken in a trial of ipilimumab plus nivolumab as post-transplant consolidation. This clonotype originated in a male donor with diffuse large B-cell lymphoma. The CDR3 is CASSLGTGLYGYTF. As DNA, the CDR3 is TGTGCCAGCAGCCTCGGGACAGGTCTCTATGGCTACACCTTC.